This T cell receptor beta chain was retrieved from a study of CD8 T cells in Susac syndrome. Study-level information: Sequenced Susac syndrome patients included 5 or 6 with active disease and under ten who were in remission. The study, taken as a whole, reports: CD8+ clonal expansion in Susac was maximal in TEMRA cells and in active patients.

About this clonotype itself: Its antigen is not identified.

Random hexamers were used to reverse transcribe an amount of about 0.45 to 1 ug RNA. A multiplex approach, immunoSEQ multiplex PCR, amplified TCR beta CDR3 across 54 Vbeta and 13 Jbeta. TCRdb re-called the immunoSEQ multiplex PCR reads with MiXCR, one entry per CDR3 protein. This repertoire shows around 69,000 distinct CDR3 sequences, approximately 93% found once; its top ten account for 0.35% to 0.55%. CD8+ and CD4+ T cells from blood underwent TCR beta sequencing. Material: CD8+ T cells from PBMCs. The TCR comes from a human donor with Susac syndrome.

The CDR3, as DNA: TGTGCCAGCAGTTTAGCGGGCGGGACTAGCGGGCTCTACAATGAGCAGTTCTTC. It codes for CASSLAGGTSGLYNEQFF. The chain has TRBV12-3 or TRBV12-4 and TRBJ2-1; 12 bases line up with TRBD2. V lost 0 bases to trimming and J lost 3 bases; unmatched junction nucleotides: 6. This CDR3 is built from 18 residues.